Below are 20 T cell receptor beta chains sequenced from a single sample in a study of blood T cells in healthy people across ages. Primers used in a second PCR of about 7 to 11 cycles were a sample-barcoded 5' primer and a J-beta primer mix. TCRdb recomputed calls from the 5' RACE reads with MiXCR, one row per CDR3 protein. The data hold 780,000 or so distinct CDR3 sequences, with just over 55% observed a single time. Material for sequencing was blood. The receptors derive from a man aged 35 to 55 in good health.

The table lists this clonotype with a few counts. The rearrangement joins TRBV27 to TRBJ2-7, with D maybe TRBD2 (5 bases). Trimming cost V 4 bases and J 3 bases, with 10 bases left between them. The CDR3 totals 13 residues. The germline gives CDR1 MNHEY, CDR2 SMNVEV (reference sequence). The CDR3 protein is CASSSEGNYEQYF. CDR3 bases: TGTGCCAGCAGTTCCGAGGGAAACTACGAGCAGTACTTC.

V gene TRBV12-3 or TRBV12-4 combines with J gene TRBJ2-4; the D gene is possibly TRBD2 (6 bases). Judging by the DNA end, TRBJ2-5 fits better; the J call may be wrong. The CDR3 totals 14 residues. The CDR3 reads CASSNGPGEETQYF. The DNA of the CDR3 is TGTGCCAGCAGTAATGGACCGGGGGAAGAGACCCAGTACTTC.

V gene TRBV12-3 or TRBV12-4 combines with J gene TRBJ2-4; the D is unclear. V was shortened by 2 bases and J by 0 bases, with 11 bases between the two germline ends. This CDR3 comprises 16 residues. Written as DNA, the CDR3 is TGTGCCAGCAGTTTATCAAGTCTGGAAGCCAAAAACATTCAGTACTTC. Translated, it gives CASSLSSLEAKNIQYF.

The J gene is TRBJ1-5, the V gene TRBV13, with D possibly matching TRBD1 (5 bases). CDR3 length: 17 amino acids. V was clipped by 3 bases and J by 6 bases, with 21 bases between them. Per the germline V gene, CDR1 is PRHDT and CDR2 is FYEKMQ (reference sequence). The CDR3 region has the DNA TGTGCCAGCAGCTTTACTCGGGGCCGGCCCCCCCTTCAGCCCCAGCATTTT. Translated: CASSFTRGRPPLQPQHF. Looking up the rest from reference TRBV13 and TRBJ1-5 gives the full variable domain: AAGVIQSPRHLIKEKRETATLKCYPIPRHDTVYWYQQGPGQDPQFLISFYEKMQSDKGSIPDRFSAQQFSDYHSELNMSSLELGDSALYFCASSFTRGRPPLQPQHFGDGTRLSIL.

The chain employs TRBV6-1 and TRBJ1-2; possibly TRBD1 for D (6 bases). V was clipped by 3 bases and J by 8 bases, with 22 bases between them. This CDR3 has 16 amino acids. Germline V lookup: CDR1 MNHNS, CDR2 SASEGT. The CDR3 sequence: CASSDILGAITSGYTF. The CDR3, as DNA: TGTGCCAGCAGTGACATTTTGGGGGCGATAACGTCAGGCTACACCTTC.

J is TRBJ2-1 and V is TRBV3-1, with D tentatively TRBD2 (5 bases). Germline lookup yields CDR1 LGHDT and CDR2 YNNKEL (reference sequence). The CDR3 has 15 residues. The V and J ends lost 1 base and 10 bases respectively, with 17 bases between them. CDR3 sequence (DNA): TGTGCCAGCAGCCAAGTAGCGAGCGATCGGGCAGAGCAGTTCTTC. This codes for CASSQVASDRAEQFF.

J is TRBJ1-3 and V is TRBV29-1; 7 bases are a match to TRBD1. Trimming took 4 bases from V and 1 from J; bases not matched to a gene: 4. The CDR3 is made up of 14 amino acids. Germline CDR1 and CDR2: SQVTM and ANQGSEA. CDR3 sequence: CSVGIQGSGNTIYF. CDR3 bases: TGCAGCGTTGGAATACAGGGGTCTGGAAACACCATATATTTT.

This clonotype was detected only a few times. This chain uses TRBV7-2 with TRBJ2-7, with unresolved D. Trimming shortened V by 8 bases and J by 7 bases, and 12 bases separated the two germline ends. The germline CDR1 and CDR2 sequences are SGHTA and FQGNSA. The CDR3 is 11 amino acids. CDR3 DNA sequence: TGTGCCAGCGGCCTATTCAATGAGCAGTACTTC. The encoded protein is CASGLFNEQYF.

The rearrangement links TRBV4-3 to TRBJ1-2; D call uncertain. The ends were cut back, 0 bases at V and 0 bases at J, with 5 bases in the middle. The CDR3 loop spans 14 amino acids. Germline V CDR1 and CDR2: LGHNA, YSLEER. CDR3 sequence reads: CASSQEQANYGYTF. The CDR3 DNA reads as TGCGCCAGCAGCCAAGAGCAGGCTAACTATGGCTACACCTTC.

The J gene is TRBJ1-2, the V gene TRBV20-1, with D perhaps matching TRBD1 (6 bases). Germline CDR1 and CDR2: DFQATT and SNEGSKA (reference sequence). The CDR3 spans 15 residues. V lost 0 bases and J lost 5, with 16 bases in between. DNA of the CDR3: TGCAGTGCTAGAGATTTGGGGGGCTCGGAGTATGGCTACACCTTC. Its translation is CSARDLGGSEYGYTF.

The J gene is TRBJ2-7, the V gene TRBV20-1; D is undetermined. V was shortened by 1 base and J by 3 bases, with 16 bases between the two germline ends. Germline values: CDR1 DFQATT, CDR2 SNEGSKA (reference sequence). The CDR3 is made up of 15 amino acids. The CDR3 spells CSARVPASRLYEQYF. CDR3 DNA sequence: TGCAGTGCTAGAGTCCCGGCTAGTAGACTCTACGAGCAGTACTTC.

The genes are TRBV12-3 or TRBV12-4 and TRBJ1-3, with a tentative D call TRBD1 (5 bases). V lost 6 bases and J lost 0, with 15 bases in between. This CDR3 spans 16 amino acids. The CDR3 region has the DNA TGTGCCAGCAGCCAGTTCCCCCAGGGCTCTGGAAACACCATATATTTT. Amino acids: CASSQFPQGSGNTIYF.

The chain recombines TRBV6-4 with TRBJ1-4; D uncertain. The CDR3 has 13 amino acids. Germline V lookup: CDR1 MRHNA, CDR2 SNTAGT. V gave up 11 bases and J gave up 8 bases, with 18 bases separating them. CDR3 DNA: TGTGCCTCCTGTATGACGGCGGGGGAAAAACTGTTTTTT. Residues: CASCMTAGEKLFF.

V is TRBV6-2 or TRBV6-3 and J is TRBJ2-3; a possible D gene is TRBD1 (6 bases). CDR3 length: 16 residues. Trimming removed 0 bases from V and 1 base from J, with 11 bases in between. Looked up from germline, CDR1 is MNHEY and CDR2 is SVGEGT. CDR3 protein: CASSYSRGNRTDTQYF. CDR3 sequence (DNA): TGTGCCAGCAGTTACTCGAGGGGGAATCGCACAGATACGCAGTATTTT.

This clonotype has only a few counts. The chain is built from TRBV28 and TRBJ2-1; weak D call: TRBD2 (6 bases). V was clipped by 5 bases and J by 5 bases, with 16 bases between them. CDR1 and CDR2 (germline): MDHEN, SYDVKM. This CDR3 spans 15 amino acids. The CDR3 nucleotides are TGTGCCAGCAGTCTGGCGAGGGACTGGAACAATGAGCAGTTCTTC. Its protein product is CASSLARDWNNEQFF.

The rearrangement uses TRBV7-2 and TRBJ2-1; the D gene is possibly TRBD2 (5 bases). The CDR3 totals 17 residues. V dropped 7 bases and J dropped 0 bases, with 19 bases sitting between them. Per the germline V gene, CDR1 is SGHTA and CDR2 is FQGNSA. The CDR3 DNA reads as TGTGCCAGCACCAAAATTGGACTCCCAAGCTCCTACAATGAGCAGTTCTTC. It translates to CASTKIGLPSSYNEQFF.

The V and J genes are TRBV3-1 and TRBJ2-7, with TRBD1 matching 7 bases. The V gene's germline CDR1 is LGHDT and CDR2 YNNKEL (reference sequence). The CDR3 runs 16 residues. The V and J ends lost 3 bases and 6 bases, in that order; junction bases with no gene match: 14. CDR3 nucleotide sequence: TGTGCCAGCAGCCAGAGATCCGGGACAGCTGGTGGCGAGCAGTACTTC. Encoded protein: CASSQRSGTAGGEQYF.

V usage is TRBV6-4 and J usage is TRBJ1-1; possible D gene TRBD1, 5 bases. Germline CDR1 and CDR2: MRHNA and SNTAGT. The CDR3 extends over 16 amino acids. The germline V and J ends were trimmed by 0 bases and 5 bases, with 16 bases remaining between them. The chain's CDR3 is CASSDSRKGRATEAFF. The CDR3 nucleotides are TGTGCCAGCAGTGACTCGAGAAAGGGGAGGGCTACTGAAGCTTTCTTT.

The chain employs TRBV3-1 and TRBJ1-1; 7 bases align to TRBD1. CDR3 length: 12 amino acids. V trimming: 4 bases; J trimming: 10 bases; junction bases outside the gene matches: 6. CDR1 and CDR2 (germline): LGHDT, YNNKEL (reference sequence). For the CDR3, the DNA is TGTGCCAGCAGCCTCCGACAGGGATCAGCTTTCTTT. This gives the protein CASSLRQGSAFF.

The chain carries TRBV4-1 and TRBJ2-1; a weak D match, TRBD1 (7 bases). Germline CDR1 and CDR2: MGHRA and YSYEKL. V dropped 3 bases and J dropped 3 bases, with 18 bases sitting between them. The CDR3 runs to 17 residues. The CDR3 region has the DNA TGCGCCAGCAGCCAGGCGGAGGGACAGACGGACTACAATGAGCAGTTCTTC. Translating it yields CASSQAEGQTDYNEQFF.